This is a list of T cell receptor beta chains from one sample in a study of blood T cells in healthy people across ages. TCRdb ran MiXCR on the 5' RACE reads and lists one entry per CDR3 protein. The sample lists 1.5 million or so distinct CDR3 sequences, about 45% occurring once. Sequenced material: blood. These receptors all stem from a woman aged 18-30 years in good health. Each CDR3 is given with its conserved first and last residue. The order of the fields is J gene, clone size, V gene, D gene, CDR3 DNA, CDR3 protein. D genes are given only for firm matches. Rows give clone size only sometimes, using once, few, many, or a class for an expanded clone.

TRBJ2-1	NA	TRBV19	NA	TGTGCCAGTAGTATTAGGGTCAATGAGCAGTTCTTC	CASSIRVNEQFF
TRBJ1-4	NA	TRBV20-1	TRBD1	TGCAGTGCTCTGGACAGGGGGGGCCTAAATGAAAAACTGTTTTTT	CSALDRGGLNEKLFF
TRBJ2-7	NA	TRBV5-1	NA	TGCGCCAGCAGCTACGGACTACCCTCGAGTGAGCAGTACTTC	CASSYGLPSSEQYF
TRBJ1-5	NA	TRBV5-1	TRBD1	TGCGCCAGCAGCACAGGGGAAAACAATCAGCCCCAGCATTTT	CASSTGENNQPQHF
TRBJ2-1	NA	TRBV18	TRBD1	TGTGCCAGCTCACCACCGGGACAGGTGAGCTCCTACAATGAGCAGTTCTTC	CASSPPGQVSSYNEQFF
TRBJ1-5	NA	TRBV10-3	NA	TGTGCCATCAGTGGAGGGGTCAATCAGCCCCAGCATTTT	CAISGGVNQPQHF
TRBJ1-4	NA	TRBV20-1	NA	TGCAGTGCTAGTATGGGGATGGGTGAAAAACTGTTTTTT	CSASMGMGEKLFF
TRBJ1-5	NA	TRBV10-3	TRBD1	TGTGCCATCAGTGAGTCGGGACAGGGATATCAGCCCCAGCATTTT	CAISESGQGYQPQHF
TRBJ1-2	NA	TRBV4-3	NA	TGCGCCAGCAGCCAAGAAAAAGGGGACTATGGCTACACCTTC	CASSQEKGDYGYTF
TRBJ2-3	NA	TRBV12-3/TRBV12-4	TRBD2	TGTGCCAGCAGCGCCCCCGGGACTAGCGGGAGTAGGGCAGATACGCAGTATTTT	CASSAPGTSGSRADTQYF
TRBJ1-2	NA	TRBV3-1	TRBD1	TGTGCCAGCAGCCCGGGACAGCCCACCTATGGCTGCACCTTC	CASSPGQPTYGCTF
TRBJ1-1	NA	TRBV7-9	NA	TGTGCCAGCAGCTTAGGGGGGGTAGGGTTGAACACTGAAGCTTTCTTT	CASSLGGVGLNTEAFF
TRBJ2-5	NA	TRBV20-1	NA	TGCAGTGCTAGAGAAGAATTTTATGCGCCCCTGGGAGAGACCCAGTACTTC	CSAREEFYAPLGETQYF
TRBJ2-7	NA	TRBV7-9	NA	TGTGCCAGCAGCCATCGGCGTTCAGGAAACTACGAGCAGTACTTC	CASSHRRSGNYEQYF
TRBJ2-7	NA	TRBV9	NA	TGTGCCAGCAGCGTAGCCGGGTTTAGCTCCTACGAGCAGTACTTC	CASSVAGFSSYEQYF
TRBJ2-3	few	TRBV5-4	NA	TGTGCCAGCAGATTGGACAGGAGGGCAGATACGCAGTATTTT	CASRLDRRADTQYF
TRBJ1-1	NA	TRBV12-3/TRBV12-4	NA	TGTGCCAGCAGGTCCGGGCAGGGGCTCACTGAAGCTTTCTTT	CASRSGQGLTEAFF
TRBJ2-1	NA	TRBV20-1	TRBD2	TGCAGTGCTGGACCTGCTAGCGGCCATACCTACAATGAGCAGTTCTTC	CSAGPASGHTYNEQFF
TRBJ2-7	NA	TRBV20-1	NA	TGCAGTGTCCCAGCCGGGACACTCTACGAGCAGTACTTC	CSVPAGTLYEQYF
TRBJ2-1	NA	TRBV6-1	TRBD2	TGTGCCAGTCGACTAGCGGGGGCAGTGGAGACCCAGTTCTTC	CASRLAGAVETQFF
TRBJ2-1	NA	TRBV7-2	NA	TGTGCCAGCAGCTTTGTCGGGGGAGGTAACAATGAGCAGTTCTTC	CASSFVGGGNNEQFF
TRBJ2-1	few	TRBV24-1	TRBD1	TGTGCCACCAGTGATTGGACAGGGGATGAGCAGTTCTTC	CATSDWTGDEQFF
TRBJ2-2	NA	TRBV28	NA	TGTGCCAGCAGTTTCTCGGGGGCTCCCGGGGAGCTGTTTTTT	CASSFSGAPGELFF
TRBJ1-2	NA	TRBV12-5	NA	TGTGCTAGTGGTACCGAGAGATCCGCAGTTGGCTACACCTTC	CASGTERSAVGYTF
TRBJ2-7	few	TRBV20-1	NA	TGCAGTGCTCGTGGTTTTGCACAGGGAGGTAGCGAGCAGTACTTC	CSARGFAQGGSEQYF
TRBJ1-5	few	TRBV18	TRBD1	TGTGCCAGCTCACCTAGTTTAGGGGGCCGGCCCCAGCATTTT	CASSPSLGGRPQHF
TRBJ2-1	NA	TRBV28	NA	TGTGCCAGCAGTTCCTATAGCAGGAGGGCCTCCAATGAGCAGTTCTTC	CASSSYSRRASNEQFF
TRBJ2-1	NA	TRBV12-3/TRBV12-4	TRBD2	TGTGCCAGCAGTTGGGGGACTAGCGGGGTTTACAATGAGCAGTTCTTC	CASSWGTSGVYNEQFF
TRBJ2-5	once	TRBV7-2	TRBD2	TGTGCCAGCAGGTCTGGGGCTAGCGGGCTCCAAGAGACCCAGTACTTC	CASRSGASGLQETQYF
TRBJ2-7	NA	TRBV20-1	NA	TGCAGTGCTTTTAGACAGGTTTCCTACGAGCAGTACTTC	CSAFRQVSYEQYF
TRBJ1-2	NA	TRBV18	NA	TGTGCCAGCTCGACTTCAGGGAGTAACTATGGCTACACCTTC	CASSTSGSNYGYTF
TRBJ2-5	few	TRBV7-2	NA	TGTGCCAGCAGCTCCCAATCGGGGGGCGTAGTGACCCAGTACTTC	CASSSQSGGVVTQYF
TRBJ2-1	few	TRBV7-6	NA	TGTGCCAGCAGCTTTGTTGGCTTAGAGGGGACTAATGAGCAGTTCTTC	CASSFVGLEGTNEQFF
TRBJ2-1	NA	TRBV7-2	NA	TGTGCCAGCAGCCAGCTTGTCGGCAGGCGAAATGAGCAGTTCTTC	CASSQLVGRRNEQFF
TRBJ2-7	NA	TRBV10-2	NA	TGCGCCAGCAGTTGGGACGGCGACGAGCAGTACTTC	CASSWDGDEQYF
TRBJ2-5	many	TRBV28	NA	TGTGCCAGCAGTTTGGGGACTCTACAAGAGACCCAGTACTTC	CASSLGTLQETQYF
TRBJ1-1	NA	TRBV4-1	TRBD1	TGCGCCAGCAGCCAAGAGTCCAGGGGGGGTCAAGCTTTCTTT	CASSQESRGGQAFF